These 17 T cell receptor beta chains were all obtained from the same sample, sequenced in a study of B cell selection in AIRE deficiency (dated 2019 in TCRdb). The library came from the immunoSEQ multiplex PCR assay. Sourced from immuneACCESS, this table was stored by TCRdb with only in-frame sequences that have V and J called. A share of the clones is absent; for the studies checked, an unresolved V gene accounts for under half, and the remainder has no known explanation. The sample table shows 20,000 to 25,000 clones, and around 95% are seen once. Of the sample, around 0.22% is held by the ten largest clones. CD4+CD127+ cells were sorted as the conventional CD4 T cell population. Input material: CD4+CD127+ conventional T cells sorted from PBMCs. These receptors originate from a human donor in good health.

V and J are TRBV5-1 and TRBJ2-3; TRBD1 aligns across 8 bases. CDR3 size: 16 residues. The V gene's germline CDR1 is SGHRS and CDR2 YFSETQ. V gave up 4 bases and J gave up 0 bases; unmatched junction bases: 7. The CDR3 is CASSDRGDWSTDTQYF. CDR3 in DNA: TGCGCCAGCAGCGACAGGGGAGATTGGAGCACAGATACGCAGTATTTT.

This chain connects TRBV6-1 to TRBJ2-7; D is ambiguous. Germline loops: CDR1 MNHNS, CDR2 SASEGT. V was shortened by 8 bases and J by 1 base, with 12 bases between the two germline ends. This CDR3 is built from 13 residues. The DNA for the CDR3 is TGTGCCAGCTGCCGGGCCTTATCCTACGAGCAGTACTTC. Translating it yields CASCRALSYEQYF.

V gene TRBV5-1 combines with J gene TRBJ1-5; the D is unclear. The CDR3 is made up of 14 amino acids. The V gene's germline CDR1 is SGHRS and CDR2 YFSETQ. The V and J ends lost 0 bases and 3 bases respectively, with 7 bases between them. The CDR3 sequence: CASSLEGYNQPQHF. Written as DNA, the CDR3 is TGCGCCAGCAGCTTGGAAGGGTACAATCAGCCCCAGCATTTT.

The rearrangement links TRBV2 to TRBJ2-3; weak D call: TRBD1 (6 bases). V lost 3 bases and J lost 1, with 11 bases in between. CDR3 length: 15 residues. Germline V lookup: CDR1 SNHLY, CDR2 FYNNEI. The CDR3 loop reads CASSDRAGGTDTQYF. The CDR3 coding sequence is TGTGCCAGCAGTGACCGAGCAGGGGGCACAGATACGCAGTATTTT.

The V call is TRBV2, the J call TRBJ2-6, with D perhaps TRBD2 (5 bases). Trimming took 5 bases from V and 0 from J, leaving 5 bases between them. The germline CDR1 and CDR2 sequences are SNHLY and FYNNEI. The CDR3 covers 14 residues. CDR3 in amino acids: CASSRDSGANVLTF. DNA of the CDR3: TGTGCCAGCAGTCGGGACTCTGGGGCCAACGTCCTGACTTTC.

The chain links TRBV5-4 to TRBJ1-2; 11 bases fit TRBD1. The CDR3 loop spans 15 amino acids. From germline, CDR1 is SGHNT and CDR2 YYREEE (reference sequence). The ends lost 4 bases at V and 8 bases at J; junction bases unmatched: 10. As DNA, the CDR3 is TGTGCCAGCAGCAGACGACCGGGACAGGGGGTCGGCTACACCTTC. Translating gives CASSRRPGQGVGYTF.

This clone has only one observation. The J gene is TRBJ2-3, the V gene TRBV7-2; 8 bases are a match to TRBD1. The CDR3 is 16 residues long. Trimming took 1 base from V and 1 from J; bases not matched to a gene: 4. Per germline, CDR1 SGHTA and CDR2 FQGNSA. CDR3 coding DNA: TGTGCCAGCAGCTTAGGCTTACAGGGGGGCACAGATACGCAGTATTTT. It is translated as CASSLGLQGGTDTQYF. Full variable domain (missing parts from reference TRBV7-2 and TRBJ2-3): GAGVSQSPSNKVTEKGKDVELRCDPISGHTALYWYRQSLGQGLEFLIYFQGNSAPDKSGLPSDRFSAERTGGSVSTLTIQRTQQEDSAVYLCASSLGLQGGTDTQYFGPGTRLTVL.

Only one count was recorded for this clone. J is TRBJ1-3 and V is TRBV6-1; D gene ambiguous. The CDR3 has 16 residues. The germline V and J ends were trimmed by 1 base and 1 base, with 11 bases remaining between them. Germline V gene data show CDR1 as MNHNS and CDR2 as SASEGT. CDR3 in DNA: TGTGCCAGCAGTGAAGTTTACGCGGAATCTGGAAACACCATATATTTT. Translating gives CASSEVYAESGNTIYF.

V and J are TRBV10-3 and TRBJ2-1; 7 bases line up with TRBD1. Germline trimming cut 10 bases from V and 7 bases from J; bases unmatched to any gene: 13. The CDR3 totals 14 residues. Germline V gene data show CDR1 as ENHRY and CDR2 as SYGVKD. CDR3 sequence: CASKGTVDENEQFF. The CDR3 bases are TGTGCCAGCAAAGGGACAGTAGACGAGAATGAGCAGTTCTTC.

This clone was observed a few times. This chain links TRBV7-8 with TRBJ1-2, with 8 bases matching TRBD1. In germline, CDR1 is SGHVS, CDR2 FQNEAQ. This CDR3 comprises 16 residues. V lost 1 base, J lost 7 bases, and 11 bases stayed unmatched. Here the CDR3 reads CASSLVVSGGAIGYTF. The CDR3 region has the DNA TGTGCCAGCAGCTTAGTAGTGTCAGGGGGCGCGATTGGCTACACCTTC.

The J gene is TRBJ2-1, the V gene TRBV12-5; 11 positions match TRBD2. V gave up 0 bases and J gave up 10 bases; unmatched junction bases: 11. Germline V CDR1 and CDR2: LGHNT, FRNRAP. This CDR3 spans 17 amino acids. CDR3 DNA: TGTGCTAGTGGTTTGGTGTTAGCGGGAGGGGCTACTTGGGAGCAGTTCTTC. This codes for CASGLVLAGGATWEQFF.

J is TRBJ2-5 and V is TRBV5-1; TRBD1 is a possible D gene (5 bases). This CDR3 is 14 amino acids long. V lost 2 bases, J lost 2 bases, and 10 bases lay in between. Per germline, CDR1 SGHRS and CDR2 YFSETQ. For the CDR3, the DNA is TGCGCCAGCAGCTTAGGACACATACAAGAGACCCAGTACTTC. Translating gives CASSLGHIQETQYF.

The chain is built from TRBV20-1 and TRBJ2-7, with a tentative D call TRBD1 (5 bases). Germline CDR1 is DFQATT and CDR2 is SNEGSKA (reference sequence). V lost 7 bases, J lost 5 bases, and 6 bases lay in between. The CDR3 contains 9 residues. CDR3 nucleotides: TGCAGTGGGGGCCACGAGCAGTACTTC. Protein: CSGGHEQYF.

The J gene is TRBJ2-1, the V gene TRBV6-6; 7 bases agree with TRBD1. The germline V gene has CDR1 MNHNY and CDR2 SVGAGI (reference sequence). With 6 bases clipped from V and 7 bases from J, the junction kept 3 bases outside the gene matches. The CDR3 has 12 amino acids. The chain's CDR3 is CASRPTGNEQFF. The CDR3 nucleotides read TGTGCCAGCAGGCCGACAGGGAATGAGCAGTTCTTC.

The gene calls are TRBV7-2 and TRBJ2-1, with 8 bases identical to TRBD2. Germline V gene lookup returns CDR1 SGHTA and CDR2 FQGNSA. The junction had 6 bases not matched to a gene; V was cut back by 5 bases and J by 9 bases. This CDR3 contains 13 residues. CDR3 sequence: CASSPGGAVEQFF. CDR3 nucleotide sequence: TGTGCCAGCAGCCCGGGGGGGGCGGTTGAGCAGTTCTTC.

The V gene is TRBV28, the J gene TRBJ2-7; no reliable D call. Germline-derived CDR1 and CDR2 are MDHEN and SYDVKM. V shed 5 bases and J shed 0 bases, with 14 bases lying between them. This CDR3 has 15 amino acids. The CDR3 spells CASSRATKGSYEQYF. The CDR3 nucleotides read TGTGCCAGCAGTCGGGCCACAAAGGGCTCCTACGAGCAGTACTTC. Looking up the rest from reference TRBV28 and TRBJ2-7 gives the full variable domain: DVKVTQSSRYLVKRTGEKVFLECVQDMDHENMFWYRQDPGLGLRLIYFSYDVKMKEKGDIPEGYSVSREKKERFSLILESASTNQTSMYLCASSRATKGSYEQYFGPGTRLTVT.

This clone has a single count. The genes are TRBV11-2 and TRBJ1-3; 9 bases line up with TRBD1. V gave up 5 bases and J gave up 3 bases; unmatched junction bases: 8. Germline V gene sequence: CDR1 SGHAT, CDR2 FQNNGV. This CDR3 spans 16 amino acids. CDR3: CASSGPGTGYGNTIYF. The DNA of the CDR3 is TGTGCCAGCAGCGGACCCGGGACAGGGTATGGAAACACCATATATTTT.